The T cell receptor (beta chain) under discussion was sequenced for a study of T cells in women clearing cervical HPV infection. Study in general: For cases, blood was sampled a median around 150 days after lesion detection, interquartile range about 90 to 210 days.

Libraries were prepared by immunoSEQ multiplex PCR; TCRdb keeps only in-frame clonotypes and omits some of them. This sample contains some 41,000 clones. Looked up from germline, CDR1 is KGHSH and CDR2 is LQKENI. This CDR3 is 15 amino acids long. Trimming shortened V by 4 bases and J by 3 bases, and 14 bases separated the two germline ends. Turning to this clone: Sequencing ends 3 residues short of the CDR3 end; the germline J gene provides the rest.

The J gene is TRBJ2-3, the V gene TRBV18; D may be TRBD1 (6 bases). Sequenced: blood buffy coat. This TCR was recovered from a woman aged 18-69 years with a cervical HPV16 infection that either progressed to CIN3+ or cleared (not recorded which). CDR3 loop: CASSQGQFLTDTQYF. The part of the CDR3 DNA that was read is TGTGCCAGCTCACAAGGACAGTTTTTGACAGATACG.